Described below is a single T cell receptor (beta chain) sequence and its context. This sample was taken from a study of blood T cell repertoires in COVID-19. The overall study: Sites across the United States, Italy and Spain contributed samples from acute and convalescent COVID-19.

Clones were read by immunoSEQ multiplex PCR, and TCRdb kept only the in-frame ones, dropping some. The repertoire consists of about 250,000 clones, with about 83% occurring once and the leading ten covering 3.6%. Participants were aged roughly 18 to 100 years from around 25 US areas. In the 2 weeks before study entry, exposed participants met a COVID-19 case, which was PCR-confirmed or clinician-diagnosed. The receptor comes from a middle-aged woman who had been exposed to COVID-19. The sample was PBMCs or T cells enriched from blood (not recorded which).

This chain's CDR3 is CASSDDRGGTYGYTF. CDR3 bases: TGTGCCAGCAGTGATGACAGGGGGGGGACATATGGCTACACCTTC. V gene TRBV28 combines with J gene TRBJ1-2; 9 bases match TRBD1. Trimming took 5 bases from V and 5 from J; bases not matched to a gene: 9. This CDR3 has 15 amino acids. Germline assignment: CDR1 MDHEN and CDR2 SYDVKM.